This T cell receptor (beta chain) was recovered during a study of T cell repertoires in cytomegalovirus infection. Overall study findings and caveats: The ex vivo response was dominated by HLA-C-restricted CMV-specific TCR beta clonotypes.

This CDR3 has 12 residues. The V gene lost 5 bases and the J gene lost 5 bases, with 7 bases spanning the gap. Per germline, CDR1 SNHLY and CDR2 FYNNEI. Points on this clonotype: The antigen remains unidentified.

TCRdb called the reads again in MiXCR, with one record for every CDR3 protein. The table includes about 920,000 distinct CDR3 sequences, approximately 31% detected once. The chain links TRBV2 to TRBJ2-1; no firm D call. This receptor was obtained from a human donor in good health (CMV status not recorded). Some clones in this sample may be carry-over from other donors' samples. Sample: cultured CD8+ T cells from PBMCs, taken from culture after CMV antigen stimulation. The CDR3: CASSMNNNEQFF. For the CDR3, the DNA is TGTGCCAGCAGTATGAATAACAATGAGCAGTTCTTC. Full variable domain (missing parts from reference TRBV2 and TRBJ2-1): EPEVTQTPSHQVTQMGQEVILRCVPISNHLYFYWYRQILGQKVEFLVSFYNNEISEKSEIFDDQFSVERPDGSNFTLKIRSTKLEDSAMYFCASSMNNNEQFFGPGTRLTVL.